The 2 T cell receptor beta chains below all came from one sample that was sequenced in a study of control samples from healthy donors and cancer patients. TCRdb's copy holds only in-frame clones and misses some; the assay was immunoSEQ multiplex PCR. The sample lists tens of thousands of clones; around 97% were seen once. The specimen was blood. The receptors were gathered from a woman aged 30 to 39 in good health.

CDR3 nucleotides: TGTGCCAGCAGTCCGACTGGGGGCTCAAACATTCAGTACTTC. Protein sequence: CASSPTGGSNIQYF. This chain joins TRBV28 and TRBJ2-4, with D possibly being TRBD1 (6 bases). In germline, CDR1 is MDHEN, CDR2 SYDVKM. The ends were cut back, 5 bases at V and 6 bases at J, with 14 bases in the middle. This CDR3 is built from 14 residues.

V and J are TRBV29-1 and TRBJ1-2, with D unclear. Trimming removed 2 bases at V and 4 bases at J, with 8 bases between. The CDR3 length is 12 residues. Per the germline V gene, CDR1 is SQVTM and CDR2 is ANQGSEA. CDR3 DNA sequence: TGCAGCGTTGAACTGGTTAGCTATGGCTACACCTTC. It is translated as CSVELVSYGYTF.